Each of the 27 T cell receptor beta chains below was sequenced from the same sample in a study of T cells in Graves' hyperthyroidism and ophthalmopathy. Amplification targeted TCR beta CDR3 regions from RNA transcripts. The TCR CDR3 first-round RT-PCR relied on the HTBI primer set. Using its own MiXCR run on the multiplex PCR reads, TCRdb lists one record per CDR3 protein. The sample shows about 640,000 distinct CDR3 sequences, 20% to 25% of them seen only once. Sequencing was carried out using blood. These receptors were taken from a man younger than 40 with Graves' ophthalmopathy.

J is TRBJ2-4 and V is TRBV12-3 or TRBV12-4; 9 nucleotides align to TRBD2. CDR3 length: 13 amino acids. V lost 3 bases to trimming and J lost 7 bases; unmatched junction nucleotides: 1. In DNA form, the CDR3 reads TGTGCCAGCAGTTTGCGGGAGGGGAACATTCAGTACTTC. Translation gives CASSLREGNIQYF.

This clonotype was found a few times. The chain couples TRBV10-1 to TRBJ2-7; TRBD1 might be the D (6 bases). There are 16 residues in the CDR3. V lost 0 bases and J 3 bases, leaving 15 bases between the germline ends. The germline V gene encodes CDR1 WNHNN and CDR2 SYGVQD (reference sequence). This CDR3 is CASSESLTGTYYEQYF. CDR3 bases: TGCGCCAGCAGTGAGTCACTAACAGGGACCTACTACGAGCAGTACTTC.

In this sample, this clonotype turned up a few times. The V gene is TRBV24-1, the J gene TRBJ2-7; a weak D match, TRBD2 (5 bases). The CDR3 covers 13 residues. The germline V and J ends were trimmed by 10 bases and 2 bases, with 14 bases remaining between them. Germline loops: CDR1 KGHDR, CDR2 SFDVKD. CDR3 nucleotide sequence: TGTGCCACAAGTCCGGGGATTGCCTACGAGCAGTACTTC. Amino acid sequence: CATSPGIAYEQYF.

This clonotype was seen only a few times. The CDR3 coding sequence is TGTGCCAGCAGTTGGCGACCGGGACAGGGTGACTATGGCTACACCTTC. Translated, it gives CASSWRPGQGDYGYTF. This chain uses TRBV28 with TRBJ1-2, with 9 bases identical to TRBD1. Germline V lookup: CDR1 MDHEN, CDR2 SYDVKM. This CDR3 has 16 amino acids. V trimming: 4 bases; J trimming: 3 bases; junction bases outside the gene matches: 9.

This clonotype came up many times. The V gene is TRBV27, the J gene TRBJ2-5; TRBD2 matches at 9 bases. The germline V gene encodes CDR1 MNHEY and CDR2 SMNVEV (reference sequence). The CDR3 has 15 residues. J was trimmed by 5 bases and V by 6 bases; bases with no gene match: 10. The CDR3 DNA reads TGTGCCAGCAGAGGAATAGCGGGAGTCGGGGAGACCCAGTACTTC. The encoded protein is CASRGIAGVGETQYF.

This clonotype was found once. The chain is built from TRBV7-9 and TRBJ2-3, with TRBD2 matching 15 bases. CDR3 length: 18 amino acids. The V segment lost 3 bases and the J segment 0 bases; nucleotides outside the gene matches: 4. Germline V CDR1 and CDR2: SEHNR, FQNEAQ (reference sequence). The CDR3 loop is CASSFGLAGGISTDTQYF. The CDR3 bases are TGTGCCAGCAGCTTCGGACTAGCGGGAGGGATTAGCACAGATACGCAGTATTTT.

The sample holds a few counts of this clonotype. The gene calls are TRBV27 and TRBJ1-3; 7 bases line up with TRBD1. This CDR3 contains 15 residues. The V gene end was trimmed by 6 bases and the J gene end by 7 bases; junction bases not matched to a gene: 12. Per the germline V gene, CDR1 is MNHEY and CDR2 is SMNVEV (reference sequence). The CDR3 reads CASRRIQGWDNTIYF. The CDR3 DNA reads as TGTGCCAGCAGACGTATACAGGGGTGGGACAACACCATATATTTT.

This clonotype came up many times. The V and J genes are TRBV30 and TRBJ1-5, with D possibly being TRBD1 (6 bases). Deletions cut 1 base from V and 3 bases from J, with 10 bases between. The CDR3 length is 14 residues. Looked up from germline, CDR1 is GTSNPN and CDR2 is SVGIG (reference sequence). CDR3 coding DNA: TGTGCCTGGAGTGAGGGACACATCAATCAGCCCCAGCATTTT. This codes for CAWSEGHINQPQHF.

The V gene is TRBV6-1, the J gene TRBJ1-1, with 8 positions matching TRBD1. The CDR3 extends over 12 amino acids. CDR1 and CDR2 from the germline V gene are MNHNS and SASEGT. Trimming cost V 10 bases and J 6 bases; bases outside gene matches: 7. CDR3 residues: CATQGAIAEAFF. The CDR3 DNA follows: TGTGCCACCCAGGGGGCGATCGCTGAAGCTTTCTTT.

This rearrangement joins TRBV7-8 to TRBJ2-3, with D hard to call. CDR1 and CDR2 from the germline V gene are SGHVS and FQNEAQ. CDR3 length: 16 amino acids. V gave up 2 bases and J gave up 1 base, with 13 bases separating them. The CDR3 DNA sequence: TGTGCCAGCAGCTTACCAGGTTTCAATGGCACAGATACGCAGTATTTT. It is translated as CASSLPGFNGTDTQYF.

This clonotype was seen at least ten times. The chain combines TRBV6-1 with TRBJ2-5; unclear D gene. V lost 5 bases and J 5 bases, leaving 15 bases between the germline ends. The CDR3 has 14 residues. Germline assignment: CDR1 MNHNS and CDR2 SASEGT. DNA of the CDR3: TGTGCCAGCAGTCGCTTGTCGAGGTCGGAGACCCAGTACTTC. It codes for CASSRLSRSETQYF.

This clonotype has more than one count but fewer than ten. The chain carries TRBV19 and TRBJ2-5; D unclear. Germline V lookup: CDR1 LNHDA, CDR2 SQIVND (reference sequence). V was trimmed by 5 bases and J by 3 bases, leaving 7 bases between them. CDR3 length equals 12 residues. The CDR3 spells CASSAGKETQYF. CDR3 in DNA: TGTGCCAGTAGTGCCGGAAAAGAGACCCAGTACTTC.

This clonotype has only a few counts. The chain combines TRBV6-1 with TRBJ1-3, with D unclear. Trimming took off 1 base at V and 0 bases at J, with 4 bases between the two ends. The germline gives CDR1 MNHNS, CDR2 SASEGT. This CDR3 is 14 amino acids long. The CDR3: CASSEDHSGNTIYF. The DNA for the CDR3 is TGTGCCAGCAGTGAAGACCACTCTGGAAACACCATATATTTT.

This clonotype has ten or more counts. The chain has TRBV28 and TRBJ2-7; 9 positions agree with TRBD2. The CDR3 is 17 residues long. V lost 4 bases, J lost 4 bases, and 14 bases stayed unmatched. Germline CDR1 MDHEN, CDR2 SYDVKM. The CDR3: CASSSPNPSGMRYEQYF. The CDR3, as DNA: TGTGCCAGCAGTTCCCCCAATCCTAGCGGGATGAGGTACGAGCAGTACTTC.

Ten or more counts support this clonotype. The V gene is TRBV30, the J gene TRBJ2-5; D unclear. This CDR3 has 14 amino acids. In germline, CDR1 is GTSNPN, CDR2 SVGIG (reference sequence). V was pared by 0 bases and J by 4 bases, with 12 bases between. The CDR3 DNA reads TGTGCCTGGAGTGTACGATTTGGGTTAGAGACCCAGTACTTC. Translation: CAWSVRFGLETQYF. Combining the CDR3 with reference TRBV30 and TRBJ2-5 gives the whole variable domain SQTIHQWPATLVQPVGSPLSLECTVEGTSNPNLYWYRQAAGRGLQLLFYSVGIGQISSEVPQNLSASRPQDRQFILSSKKLLLSDSGFYLCAWSVRFGLETQYFGPGTRLLVL.

The table lists this clonotype with a few counts. The chain links TRBV27 to TRBJ2-7; D tentatively fits TRBD1 or TRBD2 (5 bases each). With 2 bases removed from V and 6 bases from J, the gap between germline ends came to 11 bases. Germline loops: CDR1 MNHEY, CDR2 SMNVEV (reference sequence). There are 13 residues in the CDR3. CDR3 in amino acids: CASSLGQGAEQYF. The CDR3 nucleotides are TGTGCCAGCAGTTTAGGGCAGGGAGCCGAGCAGTACTTC.

The chain couples TRBV19 to TRBJ2-2; 10 bases are shared with TRBD2. The CDR3 covers 16 residues. Trimming at V came to 6 bases and at J to 2 bases, leaving 6 bases not matched to a gene. From germline, CDR1 is LNHDA and CDR2 SQIVND (reference sequence). CDR3 nucleotide sequence: TGTGCCAGTAGACCAGCGGGAGGGTTAAACACCGGGGAGCTGTTTTTT. Translated, it gives CASRPAGGLNTGELFF.

This clonotype has ten or more counts. The chain links TRBV12-3 or TRBV12-4 to TRBJ2-7; 10 positions agree with TRBD1. The J segment lost 8 bases and the V segment lost 3 bases, leaving 10 bases of the junction unmatched. The CDR3 has 15 amino acids. The CDR3 region is CASSFKDRGFGKQYF. CDR3 sequence (DNA): TGTGCCAGCAGTTTCAAGGACAGGGGGTTTGGTAAGCAGTACTTC.

Concerning this clonotype itself: A clone one base away is much larger, so this may be a read error. The chain recombines TRBV5-1 with TRBJ1-3, with D hard to call. This CDR3 contains 15 residues. CDR1 SGHRS and CDR2 YFSETQ come from the germline V gene. The germline V and J ends were trimmed by 0 bases and 0 bases, with 7 bases remaining between them. DNA for the CDR3: TGCGCCAGCAGCTTGGACGGTGACTCTGGAAACACCATATATTTT. Translation: CASSLDGDSGNTIYF. Based on the CDR3 plus reference TRBV5-1 and TRBJ1-3, the full variable domain is KAGVTQTPRYLIKTRGQQVTLSCSPISGHRSVSWYQQTPGQGLQFLFEYFSETQRNKGNFPGRFSGRQFSNSRSEMNVSTLELGDSALYLCASSLDGDSGNTIYFGEGSWLTVV.

The J gene is TRBJ2-3, the V gene TRBV28; 8 positions agree with TRBD2. CDR1 and CDR2 (germline): MDHEN, SYDVKM. The length of the CDR3 is 17 residues. V lost 5 bases and J lost 2; bases outside the gene matches: 12. The DNA of the CDR3 is TGTGCCAGCAGTCATCTAGCGGGCACCACAATCACAGATACGCAGTATTTT. This gives the protein CASSHLAGTTITDTQYF.

Written as DNA, the CDR3 is TGTGCCAGCAGTCAAGACAGCCCTGGGGCCAACGTCCTGACTTTC. Amino acids: CASSQDSPGANVLTF. The chain combines TRBV7-2 with TRBJ2-6; tentative D call: TRBD1 (5 bases). Germline V gene sequence: CDR1 SGHTA, CDR2 FQGNSA. Trimming shortened V by 6 bases and J by 2 bases, and 11 bases separated the two germline ends. This CDR3 has 15 amino acids.

The V call is TRBV6-5, the J call TRBJ1-2; TRBD1 matches 8 bases. Germline CDR1 reads MNHEY; CDR2 reads SVGAGI. The trim removed 0 bases at V and 4 bases at J, leaving 4 bases unmatched. The CDR3 length is 15 residues. This CDR3 reads CASSYSPGGGYGYTF. The CDR3 DNA reads as TGTGCCAGCAGTTACTCGCCAGGGGGCGGCTATGGCTACACCTTC.

This clonotype was counted between two and nine times. The chain is built from TRBV6-8 and TRBJ1-4; D is perhaps TRBD1 (5 bases). The CDR3 consists of 17 residues. Trimming cost V 7 bases and J 0 bases, with 18 bases left between them. Germline CDR1 and CDR2: MNHGY and SAAAGT. The CDR3 sequence: CASNEGPQVATNEKLFF. CDR3 sequence (DNA): TGTGCCAGCAACGAGGGACCTCAAGTTGCAACTAATGAAAAACTGTTTTTT.

In its sample, this clonotype was seen many times. This chain connects TRBV20-1 to TRBJ1-1; TRBD1 is a possible D gene (6 bases). The germline V and J ends were trimmed by 6 bases and 0 bases, with 17 bases remaining between them. CDR1 and CDR2 (germline): DFQATT, SNEGSKA (reference sequence). This CDR3 has 15 residues. The CDR3 DNA sequence: TGCAGTGCGCCGCCCCGGGGGCGAATGAACACTGAAGCTTTCTTT. Translation gives CSAPPRGRMNTEAFF.

This clonotype was seen a handful of times. V usage is TRBV5-6 and J usage is TRBJ2-5, with 8 nucleotides matching TRBD2. Per germline, CDR1 SGHDT and CDR2 YYEEEE. This CDR3 region has 16 residues. V lost 0 bases to trimming and J lost 5 bases; unmatched junction nucleotides: 9. The CDR3 region is CASSLDDGRAGETQYF. In DNA form, the CDR3 reads TGTGCCAGCAGCTTGGATGACGGGAGGGCCGGGGAGACCCAGTACTTC.

In this sample, this clonotype turned up many times. This chain joins TRBV20-1 and TRBJ2-5; TRBD2 matches 11 bases. CDR1 and CDR2 from the germline V gene are DFQATT and SNEGSKA (reference sequence). The trim removed 5 bases at V and 2 bases at J, leaving 7 bases unmatched. The CDR3 extends over 15 amino acids. Here the CDR3 reads CSALNRTSGQETQYF. DNA for the CDR3: TGCAGTGCTCTGAATCGGACTAGCGGGCAAGAGACCCAGTACTTC.

This clonotype has at least ten counts. The V gene is TRBV9, the J gene TRBJ2-5; TRBD2 might be the D (5 bases). The V gene's germline CDR1 is SGDLS and CDR2 YYNGEE. The V end lost 3 bases, the J end lost 1 base, and 10 bases lay between the germline ends. CDR3 length: 14 amino acids. The CDR3 spells CASSENGLQETQYF. The CDR3 DNA follows: TGTGCCAGCAGCGAGAACGGACTCCAAGAGACCCAGTACTTC.